Listed here is a single TCR beta chain. Its recognized antigen is unknown. Per-nucleotide qualities are absent, and no much larger clonotype sits a single base away. Receptor libraries were prepared by 5' RACE. Sequenced using an Illumina HiSeq 2500. A second PCR of roughly 6 to 12 cycles was performed with a sample-barcoded 5' primer and a J-beta primer mix. A unique molecular identifier was introduced onto each TCR beta cDNA molecule by a template-switch 5' adaptor carrying 12 random nucleotides. Each sample yielded at least 3 million CDR3-containing paired-end reads. The Mint cDNA synthesis kit, primed by a TRBC-specific oligonucleotide, was used to synthesize first-strand cDNA from all RNA. Following uracil-DNA glycosylase treatment, a first 18-cycle PCR with universal primers M1SS and BC2_uni_R was performed on all cDNA. The authors processed their data as follows. Each sample was normalized by randomly selecting 1 million high-quality reads, each carrying a distinct molecular identifier. Instead of being binned into consensus sequences, reads that shared molecular identifiers were thrown out. MiTCR, run with a Q25 quality threshold and the strictest error-elimination algorithm, handled CDR3 identification, clonotype clustering and error correction. A nonparametric unseen species model with Euler transformation was used to estimate a lower bound on total TCR beta diversity. TCRdb reworked the public reads: Q25 trimming with fastp, MiXCR clone assembly, productive beta chains retained. Rows merge per CDR3 protein into single entries with the most common DNA and genes. TCRdb's processing, not the authors', yielded these V and J calls. This sample holds roughly 680,000 distinct CDR3 sequences; roughly 49% were observed only once. Around a third of the sample goes to the ten largest clones.

This entry is derived from a study of blood T cells in healthy people across ages (dated by TCRdb to 2015 to 2017). About the study as a whole: In model experiments, template switching captured roughly one uniquely barcoded TCR beta cDNA molecule for every two T cells. To track age-related changes in TCR beta repertoire diversity, the study relied on deep sequencing normalized with unique cDNA molecular identifiers. Four age groups were formed from the donors: young (average approximately 15 years), middle-aged (approximately 39), aged (about 62) and long-lived (about 75). To avoid experimental bias, donors of different ages were distributed randomly across sequencing lanes. Two additional independent replicas of 1 million unique cDNA reads from the same blood draw were analyzed for two donors (one aged 18 to 29 and one aged 80 or older). Study-level results and caveats: Because profiling used bulk unsorted PBMCs, naive and antigen-experienced compartments could not be compared conclusively. As age increased, observed TCR beta diversity per million T cells dropped in a roughly linear way, and a significant reduction was already evident by age about 40. The percentage of naive T cells measured by flow cytometry correlated strongly with observed TCR beta diversity. Because the CMV infection status of the donors was unknown, age-related changes in expanded clonotypes may potentially have been confounded. The long-lived group showed more naive CD4+ T cells, fewer expanded clones and increased TCR diversity than the aged group, suggesting age selection. Estimates of total diversity from one million sequenced T cells were regarded as lower bounds and underestimates.

The donors were under 40 Caucasian individuals from Russia, aged 6 to 90 years, who were systemically healthy. Each donor gave 8.5 to 10 milliliters of peripheral blood, collected into EDTA-treated Vacutainer tubes. PBMCs were isolated by Ficoll-Paque density-gradient centrifugation, with at least 7 million obtained per sample. Total RNA, at least 5.5 micrograms per sample, was extracted from PBMCs with Trizol reagent. For every donor, an aliquot of PBMCs went through flow cytometry to measure the percentages of naive CD45RAhigh/CD27high T cells. The CDR3, from cysteine to phenylalanine, totals 13 residues. CDR3 DNA only is kept here, 39 bases in frame from base 1. The germline V gene yields MNHEY for CDR1 and SVGAGI for CDR2. Trimming costs V 7 bases and J 5 bases, and their ends lie 14 bases apart.

The chain joins TRBV6-5 to TRBJ2-5; the D segment is perhaps TRBD1 or TRBD2, each sharing 5 matched bases. The sample taken for sequencing was blood. The clonotype was recovered from an older woman in good health. The nucleotide sequence is TGTGCCAGCACTCCCCCAGGGACGGAGACCCAGTACTTC. It encodes CASTPPGTETQYF.